This entry lists 17 T cell receptor beta chains sequenced from one sample in a study of human T cells and chemical hapten exposure. Time point defined: patch test 1, 2 weeks after DPC sensitization. Specified treatment: therapeutic diphenylcyclopropenone sensitization with weekly scalp DPC. TCRdb fed the RACE reads into MiXCR, producing one record per CDR3 protein. The table lists nearly 350,000 distinct CDR3 sequences, roughly 6.9% of them singletons. The sample consisted of whole blood, taken in connection with sensitization to the hapten diphenylcyclopropenone (DPC). The receptors stem from a woman aged 18-29 years with alopecia areata. Some clones in this sample may be carry-over from other donors' samples.

In its sample, this clonotype was seen a few times. The rearrangement uses TRBV12-3 or TRBV12-4 and TRBJ1-5; D is possibly TRBD1 (5 bases). This CDR3 has 13 amino acids. The germline V and J ends were trimmed by 6 bases and 5 bases, with 11 bases remaining between them. In DNA, the CDR3 is TGTGCCAGCAGGCCCGACAGTTATCAGCCCCAGCATTTT. The encoded protein is CASRPDSYQPQHF.

This chain links TRBV6-5 with TRBJ1-1; a weak D match, TRBD1 (5 bases). This CDR3 is 12 amino acids long. Germline CDR1 and CDR2: MNHEY and SVGAGI. V was trimmed by 6 bases and J by 7 bases, leaving 12 bases between them. This CDR3 is CASSSGTVEAFF. CDR3 DNA: TGTGCCAGCAGCTCTGGGACGGTTGAAGCTTTCTTT.

The genes are TRBV27 and TRBJ1-1, with D maybe TRBD1 (5 bases). Germline CDR1 and CDR2: MNHEY and SMNVEV (reference sequence). The CDR3 runs to 13 residues. Trimming pared 5 bases from V and 3 bases from J, leaving 10 bases between. CDR3 region: CASSPWGYTEAFF. DNA for the CDR3: TGTGCCAGCAGTCCGTGGGGGTACACTGAAGCTTTCTTT.

In its sample, this clonotype was seen many times. The chain is built from TRBV13 and TRBJ2-5; D might be TRBD1 or TRBD2, each matching 5 bases. The CDR3 has 14 residues. The V end was cut by 4 bases, the J end by 1 base, with 10 bases between. Germline V gene sequence: CDR1 PRHDT, CDR2 FYEKMQ (reference sequence). The CDR3 sequence is CASSWDQAQETQYF. As DNA, the CDR3 is TGTGCCAGCAGCTGGGACCAGGCCCAAGAGACCCAGTACTTC.

This clonotype has more than one count but fewer than ten. The chain combines TRBV12-3 or TRBV12-4 with TRBJ1-4; a possible D gene is TRBD1 (6 bases). There are 15 residues in the CDR3. V was pared by 6 bases and J by 3 bases, with 14 bases between. As DNA, the CDR3 is TGTGCCAGCAGCTACGGACAGACATCTAATGAAAAACTGTTTTTT. This sequence encodes CASSYGQTSNEKLFF.

This clonotype was detected ten times or more. This chain connects TRBV2 to TRBJ1-5, with a tentative D call TRBD1 (5 bases). Trimming shortened V by 1 base and J by 3 bases, and 10 bases separated the two germline ends. CDR3 length equals 15 residues. Per the germline V gene, CDR1 is SNHLY and CDR2 is FYNNEI. DNA for the CDR3: TGTGCCAGCAGTGAAGGGGGGTCTACCAATCAGCCCCAGCATTTT. Amino acids: CASSEGGSTNQPQHF.

The chain has TRBV4-1 and TRBJ2-5; tentatively, D is TRBD1 (6 bases). CDR3 length: 14 amino acids. Trimming took 2 bases from V and 9 from J, leaving 16 bases between them. The V gene's germline CDR1 is MGHRA and CDR2 YSYEKL. In DNA form, the CDR3 reads TGCGCCAGCAGCCAACAGACAGGTATCGGGGCCCAGTACTTC. Protein: CASSQQTGIGAQYF.

This clonotype was detected many times. The chain combines TRBV12-3 or TRBV12-4 with TRBJ2-5; D gene unclear. V was clipped by 9 bases and J by 0 bases, with 11 bases between them. CDR3 size: 13 residues. The CDR3 sequence: CASVGSNQETQYF. CDR3 sequence (DNA): TGTGCCAGTGTTGGGTCAAACCAAGAGACCCAGTACTTC.

This clonotype was seen a handful of times. The chain employs TRBV12-3 or TRBV12-4 and TRBJ2-2; 7 nucleotides agree with TRBD1. The V and J ends lost 4 bases and 4 bases, in that order; junction bases with no gene match: 3. The CDR3 length is 14 residues. The CDR3 DNA follows: TGTGCCAGCAGTTGGGACAGAACCACCGGGGAGCTGTTTTTT. Protein product: CASSWDRTTGELFF.

The chain employs TRBV27 and TRBJ2-2; the D gene is possibly TRBD1 (6 bases). This CDR3 is 13 amino acids long. Trimming pared 6 bases from V and 6 bases from J, leaving 11 bases between. The germline V gene encodes CDR1 MNHEY and CDR2 SMNVEV (reference sequence). The CDR3 region has the DNA TGTGCCAGCAGGCGAACAGGGCCCGGGGAGCTGTTTTTT. It translates to CASRRTGPGELFF.

This clonotype was detected many times. J is TRBJ2-1 and V is TRBV24-1; D perhaps matches TRBD2 (5 bases). CDR3 length: 14 amino acids. Germline-derived CDR1 and CDR2 are KGHDR and SFDVKD. V was shortened by 2 bases and J by 7 bases, with 11 bases between the two germline ends. CDR3 region: CATSDSGRRNEQFF. The DNA of the CDR3 is TGTGCCACCAGTGATTCAGGAAGGAGGAATGAGCAGTTCTTC.

The sample holds a few counts of this clonotype. The chain joins TRBV6-5 to TRBJ2-3, with D uncertain. The length of the CDR3 is 13 residues. In germline, CDR1 is MNHEY, CDR2 SVGAGI. V was shortened by 2 bases and J by 2 bases, with 5 bases between the two germline ends. CDR3 in amino acids: CASSYRLTDTQYF. The CDR3 coding sequence is TGTGCCAGCAGTTACCGACTCACAGATACGCAGTATTTT.

In this sample, this clonotype turned up a few times. The V and J genes are TRBV10-3 and TRBJ2-2, with 12 bases that match TRBD2. Germline CDR1 is ENHRY and CDR2 is SYGVKD. The CDR3 spans 17 residues. V was clipped by 6 bases and J by 0 bases; unmatched bases: 5. DNA of the CDR3: TGTGCCATCAGCTCCGGACTAGCGGGGACGAACACCGGGGAGCTGTTTTTT. The encoded protein is CAISSGLAGTNTGELFF.

The rearrangement joins TRBV3-1 to TRBJ1-1; TRBD1 aligns across 8 bases. V lost 6 bases and J lost 5; bases outside the gene matches: 8. Germline lookup yields CDR1 LGHDT and CDR2 YNNKEL (reference sequence). The CDR3 is 14 residues long. The CDR3 protein is CASRRTGGRTEAFF. In DNA, the CDR3 is TGTGCCAGCAGACGCACAGGGGGGCGGACTGAAGCTTTCTTT.

This clonotype has a handful of counts. Germline is not matched at one junction end, which may reflect a read error. The rearrangement joins TRBV28 to TRBJ2-3; D assignment may be TRBD1 or TRBD2 (5 bases each). This CDR3 comprises 18 residues. The V gene's germline CDR1 is MDHEN and CDR2 SYDVKM. CDR3 nucleotide sequence: TGTGCCGGCAGTATCCACCCGGGGACGGAAACTAGCACAGATACGCAGTATTTT. Translated: CAGSIHPGTETSTDTQYF.

This clonotype was counted between two and nine times. V and J are TRBV3-1 and TRBJ2-3, with TRBD2 matching over 9 bases. Germline CDR1 LGHDT, CDR2 YNNKEL (reference sequence). CDR3 length equals 16 residues. V lost 3 bases and J lost 5; bases outside the gene matches: 9. The CDR3 coding sequence is TGTGCCAGCAGCCACGTGACTAGCGGTAGGGGAGATACGCAGTATTTT. Translating it yields CASSHVTSGRGDTQYF.

The chain joins TRBV5-6 to TRBJ2-3; D possibly corresponds to TRBD1 (5 bases). With 0 bases removed from V and 7 bases from J, the gap between germline ends came to 15 bases. The CDR3 consists of 15 residues. The V gene's germline CDR1 is SGHDT and CDR2 YYEEEE. The CDR3, as DNA: TGTGCCAGCAGCTTGGTAAGACAGAGTGTCCATACGCAGTATTTT. This encodes CASSLVRQSVHTQYF.